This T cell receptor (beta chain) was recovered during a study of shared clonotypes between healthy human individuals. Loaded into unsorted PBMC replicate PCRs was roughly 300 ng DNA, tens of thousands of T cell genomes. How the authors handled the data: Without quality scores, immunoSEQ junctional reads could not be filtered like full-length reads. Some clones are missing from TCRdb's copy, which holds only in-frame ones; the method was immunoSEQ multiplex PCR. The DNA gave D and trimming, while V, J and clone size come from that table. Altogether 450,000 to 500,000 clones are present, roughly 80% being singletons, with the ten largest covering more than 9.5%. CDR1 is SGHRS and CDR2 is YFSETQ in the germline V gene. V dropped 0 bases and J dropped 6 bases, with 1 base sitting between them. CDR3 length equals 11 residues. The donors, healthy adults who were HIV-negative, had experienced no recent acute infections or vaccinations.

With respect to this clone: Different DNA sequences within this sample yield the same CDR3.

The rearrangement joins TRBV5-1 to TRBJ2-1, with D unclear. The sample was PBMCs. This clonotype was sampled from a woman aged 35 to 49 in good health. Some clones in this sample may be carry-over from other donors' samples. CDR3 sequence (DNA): TGCGCCAGCAGCTTGGGCAATGAGCAGTTCTTC. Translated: CASSLGNEQFF.